The rows below give T cell receptor beta chains drawn from one sample of a study of cytotoxic CD8 clonotypes in ibrutinib-treated CLL. Assay: immunoSEQ multiplex PCR; the TCRdb copy retains only in-frame clones and omits some. Among 130,000 or so clones listed, approximately 75% were seen once. Material: PBMCs, obtained after 12 months of ibrutinib treatment. The receptors originated from a human donor with chronic lymphocytic leukemia. The CDR3 runs from the conserved cysteine through the conserved F or W. The order of the fields is J gene, clone size, D gene, V gene, CDR3 protein, CDR3 DNA. D genes are given only for firm matches. Not every row has a clone size; where given, it reads once, few, many or a size class.

J gene: TRBJ2-2
clone size: -
D gene: -
V gene: TRBV4-3
CDR3 protein: CASSQPTTGVNTGELFF
CDR3 DNA: TGCGCCAGCAGCCAACCTACGACAGGCGTGAACACCGGGGAGCTGTTTTTT

J gene: TRBJ2-7
clone size: -
D gene: -
V gene: TRBV21-1
CDR3 protein: CASSASDVGLAATYEQYF
CDR3 DNA: TGTGCCAGCAGCGCCTCTGACGTCGGACTAGCGGCAACCTACGAGCAGTACTTC

J gene: TRBJ2-3
clone size: -
D gene: -
V gene: TRBV30
CDR3 protein: CAWSRVTDTQYF
CDR3 DNA: TGTGCCTGGAGTCGGGTCACAGATACGCAGTATTTT

J gene: TRBJ2-3
clone size: -
D gene: -
V gene: TRBV28
CDR3 protein: CASSLGLTDTQYF
CDR3 DNA: TGTGCCAGCAGTCTCGGACTCACAGATACGCAGTATTTT

J gene: TRBJ1-4
clone size: once
D gene: TRBD1
V gene: TRBV6-1
CDR3 protein: CASSGTGGGEKLFF
CDR3 DNA: TGTGCCAGCAGTGGGACAGGGGGCGGCGAAAAACTGTTTTTT

J gene: TRBJ2-3
clone size: -
D gene: TRBD1
V gene: TRBV13
CDR3 protein: CASSGERTGETDTQYF
CDR3 DNA: TGTGCCAGCAGCGGGGAAAGGACAGGGGAGACAGATACGCAGTATTTT

J gene: TRBJ2-2
clone size: few
D gene: -
V gene: TRBV9
CDR3 protein: CASRSNTGELFF
CDR3 DNA: TGTGCCAGCAGGTCGAACACCGGGGAGCTGTTTTTT

J gene: TRBJ2-1
clone size: -
D gene: -
V gene: TRBV19
CDR3 protein: CASRRSGTLYNEQFF
CDR3 DNA: TGTGCCAGTAGGCGAAGCGGAACGCTCTACAATGAGCAGTTCTTC

J gene: TRBJ2-1
clone size: -
D gene: TRBD1
V gene: TRBV7-7
CDR3 protein: CASSWGQGRDEQFF
CDR3 DNA: TGTGCCAGCAGCTGGGGACAGGGGAGGGATGAGCAGTTCTTC

J gene: TRBJ1-1
clone size: many
D gene: -
V gene: TRBV7-8
CDR3 protein: CASSVGRGGGAFF
CDR3 DNA: TGTGCCAGCAGCGTAGGGAGGGGCGGCGGGGCTTTCTTT

J gene: TRBJ2-1
clone size: -
D gene: -
V gene: TRBV7-2
CDR3 protein: CASSPRFLGHEQFF
CDR3 DNA: TGTGCCAGCAGCCCCAGATTCCTAGGACATGAGCAGTTCTTC

J gene: TRBJ2-4
clone size: -
D gene: TRBD1
V gene: TRBV5-1
CDR3 protein: CASSLGQGNWSKNIQYF
CDR3 DNA: TGCGCCAGCAGCTTGGGACAGGGAAATTGGTCAAAAAACATTCAGTACTTC

J gene: TRBJ2-1
clone size: -
D gene: TRBD2
V gene: TRBV7-2
CDR3 protein: CASSLGPRGGRFNEQFF
CDR3 DNA: TGTGCCAGCAGCTTAGGCCCCAGGGGCGGGAGGTTCAATGAGCAGTTCTTC

J gene: TRBJ2-2
clone size: -
D gene: TRBD1
V gene: TRBV13
CDR3 protein: CASSRPGTGGWDTGELFF
CDR3 DNA: TGTGCCAGCAGTCGTCCCGGGACAGGGGGCTGGGACACCGGGGAGCTGTTTTTT

J gene: TRBJ1-6
clone size: few
D gene: TRBD1
V gene: TRBV4-1
CDR3 protein: CASSLPDRGSLPLHF
CDR3 DNA: TGCGCCAGCAGCCTACCGGACAGGGGGTCCCTACCCCTCCACTTT

J gene: TRBJ2-7
clone size: -
D gene: -
V gene: TRBV6-5
CDR3 protein: CASSSTSRGYEQYF
CDR3 DNA: TGTGCCAGCAGTTCCACTAGTAGGGGCTACGAGCAGTACTTC

J gene: TRBJ1-2
clone size: -
D gene: -
V gene: TRBV5-1
CDR3 protein: CASSFGGDGYTF
CDR3 DNA: TGCGCCAGCAGCTTCGGGGGAGATGGCTACACCTTC

J gene: TRBJ2-3
clone size: once
D gene: -
V gene: TRBV19
CDR3 protein: CASSIGTELGDTQYF
CDR3 DNA: TGTGCCAGTAGTATTGGTACGGAGCTGGGAGATACGCAGTATTTT

J gene: TRBJ1-4
clone size: -
D gene: -
V gene: TRBV27
CDR3 protein: CASGRLNEKLFF
CDR3 DNA: TGTGCCAGCGGCAGGCTCAATGAAAAACTGTTTTTT

J gene: TRBJ1-5
clone size: -
D gene: TRBD1
V gene: TRBV13
CDR3 protein: CASSSGTGIQPQHF
CDR3 DNA: TGTGCCAGCAGCTCGGGGACAGGAATTCAGCCCCAGCATTTT

J gene: TRBJ2-7
clone size: -
D gene: TRBD1
V gene: TRBV4-3
CDR3 protein: CASSLTGTGNYEQYF
CDR3 DNA: TGCGCCAGCAGCCTAACCGGGACAGGGAACTACGAGCAGTACTTC

J gene: TRBJ1-1
clone size: few
D gene: -
V gene: TRBV9
CDR3 protein: CASRGGSDTEAFF
CDR3 DNA: TGTGCCAGCAGAGGAGGTTCGGACACTGAAGCTTTCTTT

J gene: TRBJ2-6
clone size: -
D gene: -
V gene: TRBV6-5
CDR3 protein: CASSSDTSGANVLTF
CDR3 DNA: TGTGCCAGCAGTTCTGACACCTCTGGGGCCAACGTCCTGACTTTC

J gene: TRBJ2-5
clone size: -
D gene: TRBD2
V gene: TRBV5-1
CDR3 protein: CASRYGTSGETQYF
CDR3 DNA: TGCGCCAGCAGATACGGGACTAGCGGAGAGACCCAGTACTTC

J gene: TRBJ2-7
clone size: -
D gene: -
V gene: TRBV7-6
CDR3 protein: CASSLRGNYEQYF
CDR3 DNA: TGTGCCAGCAGCTTAAGGGGAAACTACGAGCAGTACTTC

J gene: TRBJ1-2
clone size: -
D gene: -
V gene: TRBV28
CDR3 protein: CASSLPGSLYGYTF
CDR3 DNA: TGTGCCAGCAGTTTGCCAGGGAGCCTCTATGGCTACACCTTC

J gene: TRBJ2-5
clone size: -
D gene: -
V gene: TRBV7-2
CDR3 protein: CASSLDTSRETQYF
CDR3 DNA: TGTGCCAGCAGCTTAGATACTAGCCGCGAGACCCAGTACTTC

J gene: TRBJ2-7
clone size: -
D gene: -
V gene: TRBV6-5
CDR3 protein: CASSYDGVGGYEQYF
CDR3 DNA: TGTGCCAGCAGTTACGACGGTGTGGGGGGATACGAGCAGTACTTC

J gene: TRBJ2-7
clone size: -
D gene: -
V gene: TRBV5-6
CDR3 protein: CASSLAEIGYEQYF
CDR3 DNA: TGTGCCAGCAGCTTAGCCGAAATTGGATACGAGCAGTACTTC

J gene: TRBJ1-2
clone size: few
D gene: TRBD1
V gene: TRBV4-2
CDR3 protein: CASSQNTGTGALYGYTF
CDR3 DNA: TGTGCCAGCAGCCAAAACACTGGGACAGGGGCCCTCTATGGCTACACCTTC

J gene: TRBJ1-3
clone size: -
D gene: -
V gene: TRBV18
CDR3 protein: CASSPGQGNTIYF
CDR3 DNA: TGTGCCAGCTCTCCCGGACAGGGAAACACCATATATTTT